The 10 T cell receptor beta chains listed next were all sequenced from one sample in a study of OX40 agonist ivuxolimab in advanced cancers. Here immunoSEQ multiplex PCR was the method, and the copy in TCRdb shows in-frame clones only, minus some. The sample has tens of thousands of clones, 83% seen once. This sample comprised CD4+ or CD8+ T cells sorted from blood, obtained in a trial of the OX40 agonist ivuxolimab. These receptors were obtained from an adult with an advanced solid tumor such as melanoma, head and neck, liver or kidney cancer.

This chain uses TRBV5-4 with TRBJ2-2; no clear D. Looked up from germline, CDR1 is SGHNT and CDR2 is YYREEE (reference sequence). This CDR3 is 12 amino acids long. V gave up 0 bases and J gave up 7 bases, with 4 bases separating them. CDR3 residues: CASSLADGELFF. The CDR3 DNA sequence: TGTGCCAGCAGCTTGGCGGACGGGGAGCTGTTTTTT.

CDR3 coding DNA: TGTGCCAGCAGCGACAGGGGGCTCAATCAGCCCCAGCATTTT. The encoded protein is CASSDRGLNQPQHF. The rearrangement joins TRBV6-5 to TRBJ1-5; 10 nucleotides match TRBD1. Trimming took 6 bases from V and 3 from J; bases not matched to a gene: 2. CDR3 length: 14 residues. Germline V lookup: CDR1 MNHEY, CDR2 SVGAGI.

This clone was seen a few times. CDR3 residues: CASSEAWGGVTYGYTF. The CDR3 DNA reads as TGTGCCAGCAGTGAAGCGTGGGGGGGGGTTACCTATGGCTACACCTTC. V gene TRBV6-1 combines with J gene TRBJ1-2, with D possibly TRBD1 on 5 matching bases. Trimming stripped 0 bases from V and 4 bases from J, with 15 bases between. The germline V gene encodes CDR1 MNHNS and CDR2 SASEGT. The CDR3 loop spans 16 amino acids.

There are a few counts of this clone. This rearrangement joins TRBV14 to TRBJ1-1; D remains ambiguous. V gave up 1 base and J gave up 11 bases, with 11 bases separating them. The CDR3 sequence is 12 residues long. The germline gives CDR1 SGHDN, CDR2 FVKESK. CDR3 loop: CASSQGRVHAFF. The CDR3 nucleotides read TGTGCCAGCAGCCAAGGTCGTGTGCACGCTTTCTTT.

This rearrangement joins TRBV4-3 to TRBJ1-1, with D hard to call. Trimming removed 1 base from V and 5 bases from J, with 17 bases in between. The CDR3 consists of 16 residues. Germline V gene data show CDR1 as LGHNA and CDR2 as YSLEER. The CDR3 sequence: CASSQGPWVMGTEAFF. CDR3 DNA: TGCGCCAGCAGCCAAGGACCCTGGGTTATGGGGACTGAAGCTTTCTTT.

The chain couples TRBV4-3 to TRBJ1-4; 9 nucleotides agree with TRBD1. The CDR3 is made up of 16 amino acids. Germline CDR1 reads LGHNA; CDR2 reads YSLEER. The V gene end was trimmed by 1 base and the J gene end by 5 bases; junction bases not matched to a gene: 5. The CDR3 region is CASSQATGTGNEKLFF. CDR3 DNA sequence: TGCGCCAGCAGCCAAGCGACCGGGACAGGGAATGAAAAACTGTTTTTT.

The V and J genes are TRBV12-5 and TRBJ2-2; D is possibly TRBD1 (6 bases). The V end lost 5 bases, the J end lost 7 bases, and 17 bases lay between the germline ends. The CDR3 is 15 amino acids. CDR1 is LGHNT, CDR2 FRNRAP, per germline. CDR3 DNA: TGTGCTAGTGGTCTGGGGACACTCGGAGGCGGGGAGCTGTTTTTT. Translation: CASGLGTLGGGELFF.

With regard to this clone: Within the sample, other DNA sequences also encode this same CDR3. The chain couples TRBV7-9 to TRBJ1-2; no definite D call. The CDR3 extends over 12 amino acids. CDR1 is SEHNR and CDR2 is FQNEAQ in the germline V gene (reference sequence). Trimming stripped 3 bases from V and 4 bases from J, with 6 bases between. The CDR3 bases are TGTGCCAGCAGCTTGGGCGTCTATGGCTACACCTTC. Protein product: CASSLGVYGYTF.

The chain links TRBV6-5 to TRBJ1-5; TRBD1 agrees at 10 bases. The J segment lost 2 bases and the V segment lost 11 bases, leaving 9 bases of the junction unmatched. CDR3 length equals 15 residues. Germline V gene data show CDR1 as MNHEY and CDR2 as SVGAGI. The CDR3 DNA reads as TGTGCCGGCGAGACAGGGGGCGTTGGCAATCAGCCCCAGCATTTT. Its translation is CAGETGGVGNQPQHF.

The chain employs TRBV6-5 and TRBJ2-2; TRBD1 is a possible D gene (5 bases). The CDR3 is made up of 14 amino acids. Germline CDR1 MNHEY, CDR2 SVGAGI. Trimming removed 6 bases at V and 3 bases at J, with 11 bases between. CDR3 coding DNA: TGTGCCAGCAGCCGTGGGGCGTACACCGGGGAGCTGTTTTTT. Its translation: CASSRGAYTGELFF.